A single sample gave rise to the 12 T cell receptor beta chains below, sequenced in a study of cytomegalovirus exposure and HLA in healthy donors. 60 Vbeta and 13 Jbeta primers were used in PCR. Clones were read by immunoSEQ multiplex PCR, and TCRdb kept only the in-frame ones, dropping some. The table shows roughly 150,000 clones, with more than 75% occurring only once. The sequenced sample was PBMCs. All receptors come from a woman aged 18-30 years in good health and CMV-seronegative.

The rearrangement uses TRBV28 and TRBJ1-2; a possible D gene is TRBD1 (5 bases). This CDR3 is 18 amino acids long. CDR1 and CDR2 from the germline V gene are MDHEN and SYDVKM. The V and J ends lost 2 bases and 1 base respectively, with 20 bases between them. The CDR3 loop reads CASSLEWGDQGVNYGYTF. CDR3 DNA: TGTGCCAGCAGTTTAGAGTGGGGGGACCAGGGAGTTAACTATGGCTACACCTTC.

J is TRBJ2-7 and V is TRBV7-8, with D tentatively TRBD2 (6 bases). Between the trimmed V and J ends, which lost 5 bases and 9 bases, there was a span of 11 bases. The CDR3 extends over 11 amino acids. CDR1 SGHVS and CDR2 FQNEAQ come from the germline V gene. As DNA, the CDR3 is TGTGCCAGCAGCCCCGGGCGGGGGCAGTACTTC. The encoded protein is CASSPGRGQYF.

This clone turned up a few times. The junction shows a germline mismatch at one end, possibly a read error. V and J are TRBV7-7 and TRBJ2-5; 7 nucleotides match TRBD2. The length of the CDR3 is 14 residues. Germline V CDR1 and CDR2: SSHAT, FNYEAQ (reference sequence). The DNA of the CDR3 is TGTGCTAGCAGCCCCCGACTAGCCGCGGAGACCCAGTACTTC. Protein: CASSPRLAAETQYF.

The chain has TRBV5-4 and TRBJ1-2, with a possible D match to TRBD1 (5 bases). The germline V gene encodes CDR1 SGHNT and CDR2 YYREEE (reference sequence). The CDR3 spans 13 residues. V was shortened by 1 base and J by 1 base, with 5 bases between the two germline ends. The CDR3 sequence: CASSLRGNYGYTF. In DNA form, the CDR3 reads TGTGCCAGCAGCTTGAGGGGTAACTATGGCTACACCTTC.

This rearrangement joins TRBV5-1 to TRBJ2-1, with 8 nucleotides matching TRBD2. The CDR3 loop spans 13 amino acids. The V gene end was trimmed by 4 bases and the J gene end by 9 bases; junction bases not matched to a gene: 6. Germline values: CDR1 SGHRS, CDR2 YFSETQ. The CDR3 region is CASSAGGRIEQFF. CDR3 nucleotides: TGCGCCAGCAGCGCGGGAGGCCGGATTGAGCAGTTCTTC. Combining the CDR3 with reference TRBV5-1 and TRBJ2-1 gives the whole variable domain KAGVTQTPRYLIKTRGQQVTLSCSPISGHRSVSWYQQTPGQGLQFLFEYFSETQRNKGNFPGRFSGRQFSNSRSEMNVSTLELGDSALYLCASSAGGRIEQFFGPGTRLTVL.

The V and J genes are TRBV4-3 and TRBJ2-3; 10 bases are shared with TRBD2. The germline V gene has CDR1 LGHNA and CDR2 YSLEER. With V trimmed by 1 base and J by 2 bases, 3 bases remained unmatched. The CDR3 extends over 16 amino acids. DNA for the CDR3: TGCGCCAGCAGCCAAGCACTAGCGGGGCTCACAGATACGCAGTATTTT. It specifies CASSQALAGLTDTQYF.

The gene calls are TRBV9 and TRBJ2-2; TRBD2 aligns across 10 bases. The CDR3 runs 17 residues. Germline V lookup: CDR1 SGDLS, CDR2 YYNGEE. Germline trimming cut 0 bases from V and 5 bases from J; bases unmatched to any gene: 7. CDR3 region: CASSVGGSGGITGELFF. The CDR3, as DNA: TGTGCCAGCAGCGTAGGAGGTAGCGGGGGGATTACCGGGGAGCTGTTTTTT.

The J gene is TRBJ2-7, the V gene TRBV7-2; D possibly corresponds to TRBD2 (6 bases). V was pared by 5 bases and J by 2 bases, with 13 bases between. Per germline, CDR1 SGHTA and CDR2 FQGNSA. This CDR3 region has 14 residues. DNA for the CDR3: TGTGCCAGCAGCCCGACTAGGACGACCTACGAGCAGTACTTC. This codes for CASSPTRTTYEQYF.

The J gene is TRBJ2-7, the V gene TRBV28, with D perhaps matching TRBD1 (6 bases). Germline V gives CDR1 MDHEN, CDR2 SYDVKM. V dropped 5 bases and J dropped 3 bases, with 11 bases sitting between them. CDR3 size: 13 residues. DNA for the CDR3: TGTGCCAGCAGTCTCGAGGGGGACTACGAGCAGTACTTC. As protein: CASSLEGDYEQYF.

This chain connects TRBV5-1 to TRBJ1-1; maybe TRBD1 (5 bases). The CDR3 totals 14 residues. Trimming took off 4 bases at V and 5 bases at J, with 15 bases between the two ends. Germline V CDR1 and CDR2: SGHRS, YFSETQ. CDR3 nucleotide sequence: TGCGCCAGCAGCCCGCAGGGATCAGAAACTGAAGCTTTCTTT. It translates to CASSPQGSETEAFF.

V and J are TRBV4-3 and TRBJ1-2; D possibly corresponds to TRBD1 (5 bases). The germline gives CDR1 LGHNA, CDR2 YSLEER. The CDR3 contains 15 residues. V lost 0 bases and J 3 bases, leaving 11 bases between the germline ends. The CDR3 coding sequence is TGCGCCAGCAGCCAAGATATAGGGGTCGACTATGGCTACACCTTC. This sequence encodes CASSQDIGVDYGYTF.

This chain links TRBV28 with TRBJ2-1, with a possible D match to TRBD1 (7 bases). V was cut by 6 bases and J by 0 bases, with 12 bases left in between. Germline V CDR1 and CDR2: MDHEN, SYDVKM. CDR3 length: 15 residues. CDR3 nucleotides: TGTGCCAGCAGCGCAGGGGGGAGCTCCTACAATGAGCAGTTCTTC. It specifies CASSAGGSSYNEQFF.